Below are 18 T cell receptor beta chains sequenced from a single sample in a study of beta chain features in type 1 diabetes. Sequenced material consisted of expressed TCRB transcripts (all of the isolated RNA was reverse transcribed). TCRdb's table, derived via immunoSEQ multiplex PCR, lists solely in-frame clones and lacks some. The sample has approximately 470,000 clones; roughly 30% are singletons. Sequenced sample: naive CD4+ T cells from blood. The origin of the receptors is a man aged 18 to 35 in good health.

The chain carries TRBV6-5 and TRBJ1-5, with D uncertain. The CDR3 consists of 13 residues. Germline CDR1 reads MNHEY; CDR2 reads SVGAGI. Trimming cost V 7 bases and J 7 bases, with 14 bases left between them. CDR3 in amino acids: CASKRGKGQPQHF. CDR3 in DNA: TGTGCCAGCAAGAGAGGGAAGGGACAGCCCCAGCATTTT.

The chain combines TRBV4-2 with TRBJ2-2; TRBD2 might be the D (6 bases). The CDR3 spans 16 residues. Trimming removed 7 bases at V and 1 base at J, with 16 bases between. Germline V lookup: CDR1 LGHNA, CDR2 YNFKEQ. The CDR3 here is CASTRDSYKNTGELFF. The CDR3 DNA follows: TGTGCCAGCACCCGGGACTCATACAAGAACACCGGGGAGCTGTTTTTT.

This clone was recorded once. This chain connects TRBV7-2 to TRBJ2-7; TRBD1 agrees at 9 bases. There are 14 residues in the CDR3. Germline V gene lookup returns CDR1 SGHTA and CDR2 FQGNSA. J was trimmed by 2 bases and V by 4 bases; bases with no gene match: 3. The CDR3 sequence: CASSWTGDTYEQYF. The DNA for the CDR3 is TGTGCCAGCAGCTGGACAGGGGACACCTACGAGCAGTACTTC.

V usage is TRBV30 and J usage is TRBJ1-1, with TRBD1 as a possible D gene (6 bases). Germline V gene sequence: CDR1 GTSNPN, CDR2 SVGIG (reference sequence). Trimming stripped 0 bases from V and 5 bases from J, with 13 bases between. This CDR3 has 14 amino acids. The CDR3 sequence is CAWSVQRGWTEAFF. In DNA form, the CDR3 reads TGTGCCTGGAGTGTACAGAGGGGGTGGACTGAAGCTTTCTTT.

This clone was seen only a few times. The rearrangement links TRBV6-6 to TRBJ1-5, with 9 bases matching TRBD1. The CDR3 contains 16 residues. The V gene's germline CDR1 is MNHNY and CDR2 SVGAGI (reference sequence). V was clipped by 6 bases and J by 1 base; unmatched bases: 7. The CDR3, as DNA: TGTGCCAGCAGGACACAGGGGGCCAGAAGCAATCAGCCCCAGCATTTT. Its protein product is CASRTQGARSNQPQHF.

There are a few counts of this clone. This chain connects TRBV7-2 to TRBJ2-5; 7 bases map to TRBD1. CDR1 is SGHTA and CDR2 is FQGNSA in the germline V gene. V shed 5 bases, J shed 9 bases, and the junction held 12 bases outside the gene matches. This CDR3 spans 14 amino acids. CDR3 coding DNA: TGTGCCAGCAGCAAACGGACAGGCTTCGGTGCCCAGTACTTC. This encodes CASSKRTGFGAQYF.

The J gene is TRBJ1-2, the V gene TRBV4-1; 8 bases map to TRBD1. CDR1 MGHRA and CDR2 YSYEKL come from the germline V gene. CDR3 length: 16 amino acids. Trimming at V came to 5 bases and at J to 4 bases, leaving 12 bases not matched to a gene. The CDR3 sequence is CASSLFYRGGSYGYTF. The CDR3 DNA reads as TGCGCCAGCAGCTTATTCTACAGGGGGGGTAGCTATGGCTACACCTTC.

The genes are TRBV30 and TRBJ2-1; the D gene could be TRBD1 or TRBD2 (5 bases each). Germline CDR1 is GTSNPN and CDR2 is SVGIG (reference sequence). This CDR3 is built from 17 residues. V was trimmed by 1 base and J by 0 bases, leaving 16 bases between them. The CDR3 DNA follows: TGTGCCTGGAGTGGGGGGAAGAGGGCTCCCTCCTACAATGAGCAGTTCTTC. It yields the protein CAWSGGKRAPSYNEQFF.

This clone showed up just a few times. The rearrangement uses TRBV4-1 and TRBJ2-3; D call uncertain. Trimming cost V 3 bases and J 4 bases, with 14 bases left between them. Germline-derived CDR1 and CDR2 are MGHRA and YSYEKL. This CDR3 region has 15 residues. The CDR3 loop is CASSHLSRSPDTQYF. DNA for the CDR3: TGCGCCAGCAGCCACCTCTCTAGGAGCCCAGATACGCAGTATTTT.

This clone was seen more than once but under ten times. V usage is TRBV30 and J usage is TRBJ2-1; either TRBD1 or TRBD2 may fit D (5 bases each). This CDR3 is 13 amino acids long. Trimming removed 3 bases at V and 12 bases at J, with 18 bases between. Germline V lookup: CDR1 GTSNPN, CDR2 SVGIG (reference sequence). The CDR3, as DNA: TGTGCCTGGAGGATGAAGGGGTCTGGGGGGCAGTTCTTC. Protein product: CAWRMKGSGGQFF.

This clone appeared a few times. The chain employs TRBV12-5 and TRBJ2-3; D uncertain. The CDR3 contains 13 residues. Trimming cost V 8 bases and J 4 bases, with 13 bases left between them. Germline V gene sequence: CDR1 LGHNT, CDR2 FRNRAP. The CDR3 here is CASLQSAADTQYF. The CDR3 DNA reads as TGTGCTAGTTTACAATCCGCCGCAGATACGCAGTATTTT.

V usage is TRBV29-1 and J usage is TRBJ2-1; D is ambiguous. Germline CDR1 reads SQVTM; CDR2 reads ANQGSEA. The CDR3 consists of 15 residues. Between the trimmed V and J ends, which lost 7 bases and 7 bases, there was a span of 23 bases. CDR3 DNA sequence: TGCAGCGCCCCCTCCTTTCTAGGCAGTGGGAATGAGCAGTTCTTC. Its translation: CSAPSFLGSGNEQFF.

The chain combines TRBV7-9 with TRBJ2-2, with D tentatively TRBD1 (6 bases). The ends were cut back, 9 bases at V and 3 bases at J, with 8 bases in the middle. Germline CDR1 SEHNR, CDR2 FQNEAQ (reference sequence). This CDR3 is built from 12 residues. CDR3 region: CASTGYTGELFF. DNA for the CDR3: TGTGCCAGTACAGGGTACACCGGGGAGCTGTTTTTT.

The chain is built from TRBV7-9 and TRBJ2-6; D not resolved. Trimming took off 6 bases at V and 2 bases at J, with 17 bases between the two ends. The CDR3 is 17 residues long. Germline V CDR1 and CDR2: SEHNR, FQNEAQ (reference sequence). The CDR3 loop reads CASRFKPTEPGANVLTF. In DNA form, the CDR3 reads TGTGCCAGCAGATTCAAGCCCACCGAGCCTGGGGCCAACGTCCTGACTTTC. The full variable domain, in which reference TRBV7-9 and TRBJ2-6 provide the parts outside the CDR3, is DTGVSQNPRHKITKRGQNVTFRCDPISEHNRLYWYRQTLGQGPEFLTYFQNEAQLEKSRLLSDRFSAERPKGSFSTLEIQRTEQGDSAMYLCASRFKPTEPGANVLTFGAGSRLTVL.

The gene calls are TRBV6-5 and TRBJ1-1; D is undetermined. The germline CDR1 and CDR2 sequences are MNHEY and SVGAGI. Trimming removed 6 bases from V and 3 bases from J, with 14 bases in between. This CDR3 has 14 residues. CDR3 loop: CASSRWRTDTEAFF. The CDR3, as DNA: TGTGCCAGCAGCCGGTGGAGGACCGACACTGAAGCTTTCTTT.

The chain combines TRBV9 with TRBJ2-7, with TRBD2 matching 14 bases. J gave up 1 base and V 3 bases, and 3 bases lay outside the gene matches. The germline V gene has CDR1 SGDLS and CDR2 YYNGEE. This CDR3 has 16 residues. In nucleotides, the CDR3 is TGTGCCAGCAGCGCTGGGACTAGCGGGAGATCCTACGAGCAGTACTTC. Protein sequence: CASSAGTSGRSYEQYF.

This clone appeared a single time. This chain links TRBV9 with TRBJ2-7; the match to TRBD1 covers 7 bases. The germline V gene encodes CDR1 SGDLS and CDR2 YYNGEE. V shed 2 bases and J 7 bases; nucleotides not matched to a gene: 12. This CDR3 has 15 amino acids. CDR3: CASSVGTEPWGEQYF. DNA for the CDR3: TGTGCCAGCAGCGTCGGGACAGAGCCCTGGGGGGAGCAGTACTTC.

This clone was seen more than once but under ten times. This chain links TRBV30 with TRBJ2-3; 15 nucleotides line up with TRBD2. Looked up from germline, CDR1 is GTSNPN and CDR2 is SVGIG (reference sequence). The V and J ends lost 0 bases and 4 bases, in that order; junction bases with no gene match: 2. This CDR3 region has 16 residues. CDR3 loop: CAWSVRTSGRADTQYF. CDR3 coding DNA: TGTGCCTGGAGTGTACGGACTAGCGGGAGGGCAGATACGCAGTATTTT.